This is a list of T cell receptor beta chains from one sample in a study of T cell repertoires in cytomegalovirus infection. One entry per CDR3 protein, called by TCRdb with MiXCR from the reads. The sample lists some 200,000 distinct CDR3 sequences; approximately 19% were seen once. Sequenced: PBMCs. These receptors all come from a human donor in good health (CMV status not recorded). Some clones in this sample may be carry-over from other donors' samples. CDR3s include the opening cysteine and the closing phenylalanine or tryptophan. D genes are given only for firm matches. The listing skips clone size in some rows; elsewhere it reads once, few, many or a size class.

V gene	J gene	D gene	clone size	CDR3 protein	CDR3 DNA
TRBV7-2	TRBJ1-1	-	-	CASSSTDTEAFF	TGTGCCAGCAGCTCGACGGACACTGAAGCTTTCTTT
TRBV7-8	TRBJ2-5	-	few	CASSVQWAGKTQYF	TGTGCCAGCAGCGTTCAGTGGGCCGGAAAGACCCAGTACTTC
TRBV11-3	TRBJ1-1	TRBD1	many	CASSVTGAPYTEAFF	TGTGCCAGCAGCGTAACAGGGGCCCCTTACACTGAAGCTTTCTTT
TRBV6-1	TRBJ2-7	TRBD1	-	CASRAVPGQGSRGYEQYF	TGTGCCAGCAGAGCCGTCCCGGGACAGGGATCAAGGGGCTACGAGCAGTACTTC
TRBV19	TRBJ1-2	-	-	CASSILGAGYGYTF	TGTGCCAGTAGTATATTGGGCGCGGGCTATGGCTACACCTTC
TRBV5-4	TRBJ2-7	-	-	CASSLQGGTDYEQYF	TGTGCCAGCAGCTTGCAGGGTGGGACGGACTACGAGCAGTACTTC
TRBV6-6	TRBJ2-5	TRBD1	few	CASSYPGQGTETQYF	TGTGCCAGCAGTTACCCGGGACAGGGGACGGAGACCCAGTACTTC
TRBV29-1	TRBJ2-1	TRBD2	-	CSVDSGSSYNEQFF	TGCAGCGTTGACAGCGGGAGCTCCTACAATGAGCAGTTCTTC
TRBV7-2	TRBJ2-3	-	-	CASSLASGPDTQYF	TGTGCCAGCAGCTTAGCTAGCGGCCCAGATACGCAGTATTTT
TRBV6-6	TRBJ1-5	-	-	CASSWDPSQPQHF	TGTGCCAGCAGTTGGGACCCGTCCCAGCCCCAGCATTTT
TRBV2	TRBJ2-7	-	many	CASSGSGLNGFEQYF	TGTGCCAGCAGTGGTTCGGGACTCAATGGGTTCGAGCAGTACTTC
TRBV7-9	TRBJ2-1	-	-	CASGLSINEQFF	TGTGCCAGTGGGCTGTCTATCAATGAGCAGTTCTTC
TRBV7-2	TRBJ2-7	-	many	CASSSSRASLYEQYF	TGTGCCAGCAGCTCCAGCAGGGCCTCACTCTACGAGCAGTACTTC
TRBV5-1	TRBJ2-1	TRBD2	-	CASSLETSGIGNEQFF	TGCGCCAGCAGCTTGGAGACTAGCGGGATAGGAAATGAGCAGTTCTTC
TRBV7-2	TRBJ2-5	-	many	CASSSLLARQETQYF	TGTGCCAGCAGCTCGTTACTAGCCCGGCAGGAGACCCAGTACTTC
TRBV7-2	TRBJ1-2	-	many	CASSATRTENYGYTF	TGTGCCAGCAGCGCCACTAGGACGGAGAACTATGGCTACACCTTC
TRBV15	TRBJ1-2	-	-	CATSSGGGVNYGYTF	TGTGCCACCAGCAGTGGGGGTGGAGTCAACTATGGCTACACCTTC
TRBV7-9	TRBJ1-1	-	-	CASSQPGEPNTEAFF	TGTGCCAGCAGCCAACCGGGAGAGCCGAACACTGAAGCTTTCTTT
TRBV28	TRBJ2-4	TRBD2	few	CASSLIASGAPGIQYF	TGTGCCAGCAGTCTGATCGCTAGCGGGGCCCCGGGCATTCAGTACTTC
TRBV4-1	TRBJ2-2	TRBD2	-	CASSQGLAGVLAGELFF	TGCGCCAGCAGCCAAGGCCTAGCGGGAGTTCTTGCCGGGGAGCTGTTTTTT
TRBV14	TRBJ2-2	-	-	CASSPDRLAGELFF	TGTGCCAGCAGCCCGGACAGACTGGCCGGGGAGCTGTTTTTT
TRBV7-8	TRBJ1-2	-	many	CASSQPSTAGGLNYGYTF	TGTGCCAGCAGCCAACCGTCCACTGCTGGGGGGTTAAACTATGGCTACACCTTC
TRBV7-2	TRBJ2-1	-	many	CASSPPPGRNEQFF	TGTGCCAGCAGTCCACCCCCAGGGCGCAATGAGCAGTTCTTC
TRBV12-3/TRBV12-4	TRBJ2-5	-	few	CASSLGKGNQETQYF	TGTGCCAGCAGTTTGGGAAAGGGGAACCAAGAGACCCAGTACTTC
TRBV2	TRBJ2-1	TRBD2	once	CASSAERGGNNEQFF	TGTGCCAGCAGTGCCGAACGCGGGGGGAACAATGAGCAGTTCTTC
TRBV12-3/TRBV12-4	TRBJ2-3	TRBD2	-	CASSLGHLAGTGTDTQYF	TGTGCCAGCAGTCTGGGACACCTAGCGGGGACGGGCACAGATACGCAGTATTTT
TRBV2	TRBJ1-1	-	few	CASSAGITEAFF	TGTGCCAGCAGTGCAGGGATCACTGAAGCTTTCTTT
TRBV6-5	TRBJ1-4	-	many	CASSYAGARGNEKLFF	TGTGCCAGCAGTTACGCGGGGGCGCGGGGAAATGAAAAACTGTTTTTT
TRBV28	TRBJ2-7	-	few	CASSYLVDFNEQYF	TGTGCCAGCAGTTACCTCGTGGATTTCAACGAGCAGTACTTC
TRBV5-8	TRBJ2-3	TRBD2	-	CASSLGLAGVSDTQYF	TGTGCCAGCAGCTTGGGACTAGCGGGAGTCTCAGATACGCAGTATTTT
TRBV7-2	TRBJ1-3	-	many	CASSLGDRGNTIYF	TGTGCCAGCAGCTTAGGAGACAGGGGAAACACCATATATTTT
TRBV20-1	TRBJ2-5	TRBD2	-	CSATPKRSGILETQYF	TGCAGTGCTACACCCAAGCGTAGCGGGATCCTAGAGACCCAGTACTTC
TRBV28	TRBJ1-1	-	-	CASKGSGDTEAFF	TGTGCCAGCAAAGGATCAGGGGACACTGAAGCTTTCTTT